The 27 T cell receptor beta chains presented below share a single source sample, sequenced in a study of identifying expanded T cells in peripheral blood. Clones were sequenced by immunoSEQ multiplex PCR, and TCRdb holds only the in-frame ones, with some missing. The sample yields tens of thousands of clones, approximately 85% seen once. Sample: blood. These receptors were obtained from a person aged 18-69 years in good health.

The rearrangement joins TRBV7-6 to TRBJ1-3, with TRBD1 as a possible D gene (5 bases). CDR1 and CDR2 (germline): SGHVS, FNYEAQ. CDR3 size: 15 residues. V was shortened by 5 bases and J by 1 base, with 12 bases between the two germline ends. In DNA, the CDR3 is TGTGCCAGCAGCCCCACCAGGACATCTGGAAACACCATATATTTT. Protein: CASSPTRTSGNTIYF. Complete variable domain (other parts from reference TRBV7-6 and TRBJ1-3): GAGVSQSPRYKVTKRGQDVALRCDPISGHVSLYWYRQALGQGPEFLTYFNYEAQQDKSGLPNDRFSAERPEGSISTLTIQRTEQRDSAMYRCASSPTRTSGNTIYFGEGSWLTVV.

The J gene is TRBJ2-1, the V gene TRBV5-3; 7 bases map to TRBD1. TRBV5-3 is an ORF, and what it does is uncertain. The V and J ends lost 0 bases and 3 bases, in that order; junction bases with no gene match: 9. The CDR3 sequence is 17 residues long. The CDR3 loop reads CARSLARNDRDYNEQFF. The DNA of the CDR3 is TGTGCCAGAAGCTTGGCCCGAAACGACAGGGACTACAATGAGCAGTTCTTC.

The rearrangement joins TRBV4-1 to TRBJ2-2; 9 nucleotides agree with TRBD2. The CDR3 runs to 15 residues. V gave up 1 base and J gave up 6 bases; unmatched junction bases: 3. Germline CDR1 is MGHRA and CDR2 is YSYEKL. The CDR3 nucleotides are TGCGCCAGCAGCCAAGGCGGGAGGGCCCCCGGGGAGCTGTTTTTT. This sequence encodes CASSQGGRAPGELFF.

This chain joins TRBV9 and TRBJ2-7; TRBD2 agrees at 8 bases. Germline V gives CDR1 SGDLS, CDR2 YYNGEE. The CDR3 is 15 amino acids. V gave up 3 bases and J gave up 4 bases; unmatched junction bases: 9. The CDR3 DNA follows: TGTGCCAGCAGCGGCGGGGGACTAGTTGGGTACGAGCAGTACTTC. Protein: CASSGGGLVGYEQYF.

The CDR3 region is CASSRRTGDEQYF. CDR3 nucleotide sequence: TGCGCCAGCAGCCGCCGGACAGGGGACGAGCAGTACTTC. The gene calls are TRBV4-3 and TRBJ2-7; TRBD1 matches 9 bases. V gave up 4 bases and J gave up 5 bases; unmatched junction bases: 3. In germline, CDR1 is LGHNA, CDR2 YSLEER. There are 13 residues in the CDR3.

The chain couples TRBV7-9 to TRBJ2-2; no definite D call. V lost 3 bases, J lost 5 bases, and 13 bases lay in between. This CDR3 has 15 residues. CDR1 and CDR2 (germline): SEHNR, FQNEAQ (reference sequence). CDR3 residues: CASSFGSLYTGELFF. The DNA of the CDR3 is TGTGCCAGCAGCTTCGGGTCGCTTTATACCGGGGAGCTGTTTTTT. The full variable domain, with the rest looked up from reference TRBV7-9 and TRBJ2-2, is DTGVSQNPRHKITKRGQNVTFRCDPISEHNRLYWYRQTLGQGPEFLTYFQNEAQLEKSRLLSDRFSAERPKGSFSTLEIQRTEQGDSAMYLCASSFGSLYTGELFFGEGSRLTVL.

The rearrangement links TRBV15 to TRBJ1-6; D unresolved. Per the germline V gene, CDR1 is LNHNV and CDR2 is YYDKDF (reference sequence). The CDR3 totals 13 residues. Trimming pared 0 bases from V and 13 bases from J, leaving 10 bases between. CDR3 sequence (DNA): TGTGCCACCAGCAGAGATTTGGCGACGCCCCTCCACTTT. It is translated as CATSRDLATPLHF.

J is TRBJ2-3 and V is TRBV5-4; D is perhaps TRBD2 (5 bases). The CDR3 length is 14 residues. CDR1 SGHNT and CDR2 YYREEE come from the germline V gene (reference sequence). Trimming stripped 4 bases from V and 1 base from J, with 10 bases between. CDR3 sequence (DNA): TGTGCCAGCAGCCCGGACTCCCGCACAGATACGCAGTATTTT. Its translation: CASSPDSRTDTQYF.

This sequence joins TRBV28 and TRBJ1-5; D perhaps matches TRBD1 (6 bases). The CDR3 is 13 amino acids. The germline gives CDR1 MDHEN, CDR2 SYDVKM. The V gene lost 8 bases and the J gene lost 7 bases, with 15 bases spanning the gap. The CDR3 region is CASSPRGGQPQHF. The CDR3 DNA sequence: TGTGCCAGCTCCCCCAGGGGAGGACAGCCCCAGCATTTT.

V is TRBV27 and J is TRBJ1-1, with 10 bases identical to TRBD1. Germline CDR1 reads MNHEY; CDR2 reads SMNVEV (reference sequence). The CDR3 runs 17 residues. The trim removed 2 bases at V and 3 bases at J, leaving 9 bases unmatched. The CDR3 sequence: CASSLRGTGVLDTEAFF. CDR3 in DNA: TGTGCCAGCAGTTTAAGGGGGACAGGGGTTTTAGACACTGAAGCTTTCTTT.

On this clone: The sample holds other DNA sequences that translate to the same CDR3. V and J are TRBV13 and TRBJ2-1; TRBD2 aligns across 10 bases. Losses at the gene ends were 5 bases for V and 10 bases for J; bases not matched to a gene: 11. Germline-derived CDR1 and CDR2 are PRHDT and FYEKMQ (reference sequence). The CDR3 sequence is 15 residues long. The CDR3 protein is CASSKTTGLAEEQFF. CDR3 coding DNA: TGTGCCAGCAGCAAGACCACAGGACTAGCGGAAGAGCAGTTCTTC.

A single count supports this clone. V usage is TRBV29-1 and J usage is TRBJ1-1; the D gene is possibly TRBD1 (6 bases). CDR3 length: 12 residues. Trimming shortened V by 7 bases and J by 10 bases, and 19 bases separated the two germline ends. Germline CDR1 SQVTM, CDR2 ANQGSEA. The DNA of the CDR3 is TGCAGCGGCGGTTGGGGGGCGTTAAGAGCTTTCTTT. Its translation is CSGGWGALRAFF.

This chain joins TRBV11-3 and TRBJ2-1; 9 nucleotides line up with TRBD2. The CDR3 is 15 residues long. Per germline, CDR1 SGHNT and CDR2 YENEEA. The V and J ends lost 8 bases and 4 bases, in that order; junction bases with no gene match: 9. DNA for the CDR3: TGTGCCAGCGGCACTCGACTAGCGGCTTACAATGAGCAGTTCTTC. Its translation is CASGTRLAAYNEQFF.

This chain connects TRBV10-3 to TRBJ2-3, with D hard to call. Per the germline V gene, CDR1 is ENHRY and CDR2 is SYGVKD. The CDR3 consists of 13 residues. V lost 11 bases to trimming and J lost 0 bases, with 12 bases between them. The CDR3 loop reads CAAREVSTDTQYF. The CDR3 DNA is TGTGCCGCCCGAGAAGTCAGCACAGATACGCAGTATTTT.

The CDR3 is CASSTRTGWGYTF. DNA for the CDR3: TGTGCCAGCAGTACCCGGACAGGTTGGGGCTACACCTTC. The chain carries TRBV28 and TRBJ1-2; 7 positions match TRBD1. CDR3 length equals 13 residues. Germline assignment: CDR1 MDHEN and CDR2 SYDVKM. V lost 5 bases to trimming and J lost 8 bases; unmatched junction nucleotides: 8.

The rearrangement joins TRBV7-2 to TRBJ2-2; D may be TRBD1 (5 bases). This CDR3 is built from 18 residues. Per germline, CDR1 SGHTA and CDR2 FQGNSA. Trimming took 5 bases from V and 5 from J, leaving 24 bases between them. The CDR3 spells CASSPLGFGQGRTGELFF. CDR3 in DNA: TGTGCCAGCAGCCCGCTGGGTTTTGGGCAGGGCCGGACCGGGGAGCTGTTTTTT. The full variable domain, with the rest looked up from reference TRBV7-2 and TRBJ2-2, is GAGVSQSPSNKVTEKGKDVELRCDPISGHTALYWYRQSLGQGLEFLIYFQGNSAPDKSGLPSDRFSAERTGGSVSTLTIQRTQQEDSAVYLCASSPLGFGQGRTGELFFGEGSRLTVL.

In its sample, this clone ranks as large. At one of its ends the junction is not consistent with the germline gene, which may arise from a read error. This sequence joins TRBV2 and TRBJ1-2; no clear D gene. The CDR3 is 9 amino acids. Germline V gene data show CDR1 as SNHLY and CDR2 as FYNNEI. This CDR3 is CASSPLWSF. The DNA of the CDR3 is TGTGCCAGCAGTCCCCTCTGGTCCTTC.

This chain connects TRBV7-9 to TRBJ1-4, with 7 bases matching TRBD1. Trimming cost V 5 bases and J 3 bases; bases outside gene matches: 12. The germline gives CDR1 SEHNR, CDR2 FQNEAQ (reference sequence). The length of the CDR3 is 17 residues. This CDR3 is CASSEQGSVGANEKLFF. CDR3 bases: TGTGCCAGCAGCGAACAGGGGTCCGTCGGGGCTAATGAAAAACTGTTTTTT.

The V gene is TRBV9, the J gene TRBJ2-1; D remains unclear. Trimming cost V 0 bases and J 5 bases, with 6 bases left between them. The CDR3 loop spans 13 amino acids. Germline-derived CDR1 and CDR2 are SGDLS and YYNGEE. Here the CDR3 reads CASSVGPNNEQFF. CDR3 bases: TGTGCCAGCAGCGTAGGGCCTAACAATGAGCAGTTCTTC.

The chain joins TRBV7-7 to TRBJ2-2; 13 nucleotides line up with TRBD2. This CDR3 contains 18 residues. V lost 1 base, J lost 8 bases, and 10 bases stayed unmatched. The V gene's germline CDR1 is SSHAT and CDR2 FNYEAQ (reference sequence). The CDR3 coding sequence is TGTGCCAGCAGCTTAGGGGGGACTAGCGGGGTCTCCCGTGGGGAGCTGTTTTTT. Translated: CASSLGGTSGVSRGELFF.

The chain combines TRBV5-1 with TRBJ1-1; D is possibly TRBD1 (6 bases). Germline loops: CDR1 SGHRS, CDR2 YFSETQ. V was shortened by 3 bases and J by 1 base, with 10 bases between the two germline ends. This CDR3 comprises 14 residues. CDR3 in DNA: TGCGCCAGCAGCTGGGACATTCCGAACACTGAAGCTTTCTTT. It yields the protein CASSWDIPNTEAFF.

The chain's CDR3 is CASGPGGGSIVNEQFF. The CDR3 nucleotides are TGCGCCAGCGGACCGGGGGGAGGGTCGATCGTCAATGAGCAGTTCTTC. The chain recombines TRBV5-1 with TRBJ2-1, with 7 bases identical to TRBD2. CDR1 is SGHRS and CDR2 is YFSETQ in the germline V gene. The CDR3 consists of 16 residues. V shed 7 bases, J shed 6 bases, and the junction held 16 bases outside the gene matches.

The chain's CDR3 is CASSIVPAGANVLTF. DNA for the CDR3: TGTGCCAGTAGTATCGTTCCGGCTGGGGCCAACGTCCTGACTTTC. The V and J genes are TRBV19 and TRBJ2-6; D is undetermined. CDR1 is LNHDA, CDR2 SQIVND, per germline (reference sequence). The CDR3 is 15 amino acids. Trimming cost V 3 bases and J 2 bases, with 8 bases left between them.

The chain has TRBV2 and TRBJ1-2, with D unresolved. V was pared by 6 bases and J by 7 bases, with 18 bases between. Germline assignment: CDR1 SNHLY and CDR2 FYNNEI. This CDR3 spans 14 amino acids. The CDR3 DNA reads TGTGCCAGCAGGCCAGAGGGAATGTTGGGTGGCTACACCTTC. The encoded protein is CASRPEGMLGGYTF. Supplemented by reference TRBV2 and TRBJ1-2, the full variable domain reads EPEVTQTPSHQVTQMGQEVILRCVPISNHLYFYWYRQILGQKVEFLVSFYNNEISEKSEIFDDQFSVERPDGSNFTLKIRSTKLEDSAMYFCASRPEGMLGGYTFGSGTRLTVV.

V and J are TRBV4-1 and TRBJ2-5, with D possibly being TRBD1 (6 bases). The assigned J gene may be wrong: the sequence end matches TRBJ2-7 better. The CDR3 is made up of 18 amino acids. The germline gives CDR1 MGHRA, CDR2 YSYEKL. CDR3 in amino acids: CASSQDRAPGTRGYEQYF. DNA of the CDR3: TGCGCCAGCAGCCAGGACCGGGCCCCGGGGACAAGGGGTTACGAGCAGTACTTC.

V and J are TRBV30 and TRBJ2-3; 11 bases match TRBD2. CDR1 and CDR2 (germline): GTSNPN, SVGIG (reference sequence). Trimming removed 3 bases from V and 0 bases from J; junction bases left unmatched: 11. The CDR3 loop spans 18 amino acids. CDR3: CAWSGADGTSGSTDTQYF. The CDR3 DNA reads TGTGCCTGGAGCGGGGCAGACGGGACTAGCGGTAGCACAGATACGCAGTATTTT.

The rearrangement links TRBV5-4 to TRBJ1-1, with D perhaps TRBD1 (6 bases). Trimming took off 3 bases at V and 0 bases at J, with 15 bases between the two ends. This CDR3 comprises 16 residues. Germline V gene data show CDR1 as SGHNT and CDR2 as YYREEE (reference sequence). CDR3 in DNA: TGTGCCAGCAGCTCCGGGACATCTAGAATGAACACTGAAGCTTTCTTT. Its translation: CASSSGTSRMNTEAFF.